This TCR beta chain is drawn from a study of blood T cell repertoires in COVID-19 (dated by TCRdb to the early 2020s). Concerning the study at large: Samples from collaborators originated in the United States, Italy and Spain and spanned both the acute and convalescent phases of COVID-19. Samples came from the ongoing ImmuneRACE study (first 160 participants) plus 1,254 subjects from 6 global collaborators. Subjects who had been exposed to COVID-19, were actively infected with it, or had recovered from it provided the deeply sampled blood TCRbeta repertoires that made up the dataset. A freely available public database, intended as a resource for researchers studying the immune response to SARS-CoV-2, is where the repertoires were released. Where available, HLA class I and class II types were obtained from metadata supplied by the sample provider rather than from assay-based typing. Nearly every sample came with metadata listing a de-identified subject ID, COVID-19 status, age in years and sex. The prospective study material was composed of cDNA or gDNA derived from T cells, B-cell-depleted T cells, or PBMCs. What the research found in general, with its limitations: The amount of clinical and demographic metadata varied by source and participant and was provided uncurated.

The germline ends are 11 bases apart after V is trimmed by 6 bases and J by 6 bases. CDR1 MNHNY and CDR2 SVGAGI were looked up in the germline V gene (reference sequence). Taken from cysteine to phenylalanine, the CDR3 has 13 residues. Of all the DNA, just the CDR3 is kept, 39 bases in frame from base 1. TCRbeta CDR3 regions were amplified from genomic DNA by means of the immunoSEQ Assay, a bias-controlled multiplex PCR. Concerning the study's data processing: Within the assay, amplification of reference gene primers was used to estimate how many nucleated cells each sample contained. To quantify the absolute abundance of each unique TCRbeta CDR3 rearrangement, sequence reads were collapsed and filtered. For each sample, productive Simpson clonality was calculated by taking the square root of Simpson's diversity index across productive rearrangements. The immuneACCESS repertoire file appears here via TCRdb, limited to in-frame rearrangements. These files lack a portion of the clones; in checked studies, under half of the deficit traces to unresolved V genes, and the cause of the others is not known. V, J and clone size are taken as reported in that table, and D and trimming were inferred from the DNA itself. Within this sample are fewer than 130,000 clones, with 65% to 75% of them counted one time only. In total, the top ten clones hold about 6.5% of the sample.

Each collaborating institution followed its own protocols to collect whole blood in K2EDTA tubes. For TCRbeta analysis, collaborators shipped samples as frozen whole blood, isolated PBMCs, or DNA extracted from either of those sample types. Comment on this clone: The antigen it recognizes is unknown. Per-nucleotide qualities are absent, and no much larger clonotype sits a single base away.

The rearranged segments are TRBV6-6 and TRBJ2-2; a confident D gene designation cannot be given. The sequenced sample consisted of peripheral blood. The origin of this receptor is an elderly man with acute or convalescent COVID-19. CDR3 sequence: CASRDSKAGELFF. The nucleotides are TGTGCCAGCAGAGACTCTAAAGCCGGGGAGCTGTTTTTT.